Below, 18 T cell receptor beta chains from the same sample are listed, as sequenced in a study of blood T cell repertoires in COVID-19. Some clones are missing from TCRdb's copy, which holds only in-frame ones; the method was immunoSEQ multiplex PCR. The profile shows fewer than 120,000 clones, nearly 90% of them singletons. The sample taken for sequencing was peripheral blood. These receptors were collected from a human donor in a cohort sampled during active COVID-19.

DNA for the CDR3: TGTGCCAGCTCACAGGCCGGGACAGGGAACAATCAGCCCCAGCATTTT. Protein product: CASSQAGTGNNQPQHF. The rearrangement uses TRBV18 and TRBJ1-5; 9 bases match TRBD1. Germline V gene lookup returns CDR1 KGHSH and CDR2 LQKENI. CDR3 length equals 16 residues. Unmatched junction bases numbered 7, after V lost 4 bases and J lost 3 bases.

As for this clone: This same CDR3 is encoded by further DNA sequences in the sample. This chain connects TRBV5-1 to TRBJ2-5; 11 bases are a match to TRBD2. After removal of 2 bases from V and 5 bases from J, the junction contained 5 bases not matched to a gene. Germline CDR1 reads SGHRS; CDR2 reads YFSETQ. The length of the CDR3 is 15 residues. The DNA for the CDR3 is TGCGCCAGCAGCTTTAGCGGGGGGGCCGGGGAGACCCAGTACTTC. This gives the protein CASSFSGGAGETQYF.

The chain is built from TRBV7-2 and TRBJ2-5, with 7 bases that match TRBD1. V gave up 5 bases and J gave up 4 bases; unmatched junction bases: 7. The germline V gene has CDR1 SGHTA and CDR2 FQGNSA. This CDR3 comprises 14 residues. The CDR3 DNA follows: TGTGCCAGCAGCCAGAGTAGGGGGCGAGAGACCCAGTACTTC. Its protein is CASSQSRGRETQYF.

V is TRBV4-1 and J is TRBJ1-1, with D perhaps matching TRBD1 (5 bases). The germline V and J ends were trimmed by 4 bases and 1 base, with 13 bases remaining between them. Germline CDR1 and CDR2: MGHRA and YSYEKL. The CDR3 has 15 amino acids. The CDR3, as DNA: TGCGCCAGCAGCCCCCTTTGGGGCAGGAACACTGAAGCTTTCTTT. It yields the protein CASSPLWGRNTEAFF.

The V gene is TRBV12-3 or TRBV12-4, the J gene TRBJ2-7; D ambiguous. The CDR3 contains 13 residues. Trimming stripped 3 bases from V and 4 bases from J, with 10 bases between. The CDR3 nucleotides read TGTGCCAGCAGTTTGAACTTATTATACGAGCAGTACTTC. It translates to CASSLNLLYEQYF.

The rearrangement joins TRBV2 to TRBJ2-2; possibly TRBD1 for D (5 bases). The germline V and J ends were trimmed by 7 bases and 3 bases, with 9 bases remaining between them. Germline CDR1 is SNHLY and CDR2 is FYNNEI. This CDR3 comprises 13 residues. This CDR3 reads CASKQEHTGELFF. The CDR3 DNA sequence: TGTGCCAGCAAACAGGAGCACACCGGGGAGCTGTTTTTT.

This chain uses TRBV11-3 with TRBJ2-5; 15 bases match TRBD2. CDR1 and CDR2 from the germline V gene are SGHNT and YENEEA. J lost 3 bases, V lost 8 bases, and 7 bases had no gene match. CDR3 length: 16 residues. DNA of the CDR3: TGTGCCAGCGCTTTAGGACTAGCGGGGGGGAAAGAGACCCAGTACTTC. This sequence encodes CASALGLAGGKETQYF.

There are a few counts of this clone. The V and J genes are TRBV3-1 (or the pseudogene TRBV3-2) and TRBJ1-5, with a possible D match to TRBD1 (5 bases). Deletions cut 4 bases from V and 4 bases from J, with 8 bases between. Germline CDR1 is LGHDT and CDR2 is YNNKEL (reference sequence). This CDR3 has 13 residues. The CDR3 loop is CASSRQNNQPQHF. In DNA form, the CDR3 reads TGTGCCAGCAGCCGACAGAATAATCAGCCCCAGCATTTT.

The gene calls are TRBV7-2 and TRBJ1-6, with D possibly being TRBD1 (6 bases). Germline values: CDR1 SGHTA, CDR2 FQGNSA. V was trimmed by 1 base and J by 3 bases, leaving 13 bases between them. This CDR3 comprises 17 residues. The CDR3 is CASSLGGGLFYNSPLHF. The CDR3 region has the DNA TGTGCCAGCAGCTTAGGGGGGGGCTTGTTCTATAATTCACCCCTCCACTTT.

This chain joins TRBV7-6 and TRBJ2-7, with D maybe TRBD2 (5 bases). The V end lost 0 bases, the J end lost 9 bases, and 15 bases lay between the germline ends. Germline CDR1 reads SGHVS; CDR2 reads FNYEAQ. The CDR3 spans 14 residues. CDR3 DNA: TGTGCCAGCAGCTTAGCGGGAGCTTCGGAACGGCAGTACTTC. Translation gives CASSLAGASERQYF.

This clone was seen once. The chain has TRBV11-2 and TRBJ1-4; D gene ambiguous. Germline V gene lookup returns CDR1 SGHAT and CDR2 FQNNGV. CDR3 size: 14 residues. Trimming took off 5 bases at V and 0 bases at J, with 7 bases between the two ends. This chain's CDR3 is CASSVLATNEKLFF. The DNA of the CDR3 is TGTGCCAGCAGCGTACTCGCAACTAATGAAAAACTGTTTTTT.

This chain links TRBV10-3 with TRBJ2-7, with D uncertain. Germline values: CDR1 ENHRY, CDR2 SYGVKD. V was trimmed by 10 bases and J by 0 bases, leaving 10 bases between them. There are 12 residues in the CDR3. For the CDR3, the DNA is TGTGCCACCCAAAGGAGCTCCTACGAGCAGTACTTC. Translation gives CATQRSSYEQYF.

Concerning this clone: Other DNA sequences from this sample encode an identical CDR3 as well. The chain recombines TRBV2 with TRBJ2-7; 7 positions agree with TRBD2. The V gene's germline CDR1 is SNHLY and CDR2 FYNNEI. The CDR3 has 11 amino acids. V trimming: 4 bases; J trimming: 6 bases; junction bases outside the gene matches: 0. The CDR3 DNA reads as TGTGCCAGCAGTGGGGGGGGCGAGCAGTACTTC. Its translation is CASSGGGEQYF.

The genes are TRBV5-1 and TRBJ2-3, with a weak D call TRBD2 (6 bases). The ends were cut back, 3 bases at V and 0 bases at J, with 14 bases in the middle. Germline CDR1 reads SGHRS; CDR2 reads YFSETQ. The CDR3 totals 16 residues. CDR3 sequence: CASSYVLAASTDTQYF. The DNA for the CDR3 is TGCGCCAGCAGCTACGTACTAGCAGCTAGCACAGATACGCAGTATTTT.

This chain uses TRBV7-2 with TRBJ2-1; 10 bases align to TRBD2. Germline CDR1 SGHTA, CDR2 FQGNSA. V gave up 1 base and J gave up 4 bases; unmatched junction bases: 1. This CDR3 spans 15 amino acids. In nucleotides, the CDR3 is TGTGCCAGCAGCTTAGGGACTAGCGGATACAATGAGCAGTTCTTC. This gives the protein CASSLGTSGYNEQFF.

This sequence joins TRBV6-2 or TRBV6-3 and TRBJ1-6; TRBD1 matches at 12 bases. Germline V gene data show CDR1 as MNHEY and CDR2 as SVGEGT. The CDR3 contains 19 residues. Trimming cost V 5 bases and J 9 bases; bases outside gene matches: 17. In DNA form, the CDR3 reads TGTGCCAGCAGTCGGAAAAACCGGGACAGGGGGCGCTTAGGTTCACCCCTCCACTTT. It encodes CASSRKNRDRGRLGSPLHF.

The chain employs TRBV29-1 and TRBJ2-2, with 8 bases lining up with TRBD1. The germline gives CDR1 SQVTM, CDR2 ANQGSEA. Unmatched junction bases numbered 5, after V lost 7 bases and J lost 4 bases. The CDR3 runs 13 residues. The DNA of the CDR3 is TGCAGCGCAAGGACAGGGTCCACCGGGGAGCTGTTTTTT. Translation: CSARTGSTGELFF.

The genes are TRBV5-1 and TRBJ1-1; no definite D call. V gave up 2 bases and J gave up 1 base, with 6 bases separating them. This CDR3 region has 13 residues. Germline V gives CDR1 SGHRS, CDR2 YFSETQ. The CDR3, as DNA: TGCGCCAGCAGCTTTGACACGAACACTGAAGCTTTCTTT. Translation: CASSFDTNTEAFF.